Listed here are 24 T cell receptor beta chains from one sample, sequenced in a study of T cells of healthy individuals. TCRdb reprocessed the 5' RACE reads via MiXCR and lists one record per CDR3 protein. Of 60,000 to 80,000 distinct CDR3 sequences detected, 15% to 20% appear once; the ten largest clones hold approximately 4.8%. Every receptor here comes from a human donor in good health.

V and J are TRBV20-1 and TRBJ2-3; TRBD1 is a possible D gene (5 bases). CDR3 length: 15 residues. Germline assignment: CDR1 DFQATT and CDR2 SNEGSKA (reference sequence). V lost 0 bases and J 0 bases, leaving 10 bases between the germline ends. CDR3 sequence reads: CSARDPAGSTDTQYF. CDR3 bases: TGCAGTGCTAGAGATCCCGCAGGGAGCACAGATACGCAGTATTTT.

The sample holds a few counts of this clonotype. As DNA, the CDR3 is TGCGCCAGCAGCTTGGGCTCACTAGCGGGGACCCAAGAGACCCAGTACTTC. It is translated as CASSLGSLAGTQETQYF. The chain joins TRBV5-1 to TRBJ2-5; 10 bases map to TRBD2. The CDR3 covers 17 residues. Germline values: CDR1 SGHRS, CDR2 YFSETQ. Trimming cost V 0 bases and J 1 base; bases outside gene matches: 6.

This clonotype appeared many times. The chain employs TRBV20-1 and TRBJ1-6; 7 bases agree with TRBD1. J lost 7 bases, V lost 5 bases, and 11 bases had no gene match. This CDR3 spans 15 amino acids. The germline CDR1 and CDR2 sequences are DFQATT and SNEGSKA (reference sequence). CDR3 region: CSAESGTVPNSPLHF. The CDR3 coding sequence is TGCAGTGCTGAATCCGGGACAGTTCCCAATTCACCCCTCCACTTT.

The chain employs TRBV14 and TRBJ2-1; D ambiguous. The CDR3 contains 15 residues. V was clipped by 0 bases and J by 7 bases, with 13 bases between them. The germline CDR1 and CDR2 sequences are SGHDN and FVKESK. The CDR3 region is CASSQEGGRMNEQFF. Here the CDR3 DNA reads TGTGCCAGCAGCCAAGAAGGTGGCAGGATGAATGAGCAGTTCTTC.

The CDR3 DNA reads as TGTGCCAGCAGTCGAGGCCGAGAAGGTACGCAGTATTTT. Translating gives CASSRGREGTQYF. The V gene is TRBV6-5, the J gene TRBJ2-3; D ambiguous. Trimming stripped 5 bases from V and 8 bases from J, with 14 bases between. The CDR3 extends over 13 amino acids. Germline-derived CDR1 and CDR2 are MNHEY and SVGAGI.

The chain uses TRBV7-6 and TRBJ2-1; tentative D call: TRBD2 (5 bases). This CDR3 has 16 amino acids. Looked up from germline, CDR1 is SGHVS and CDR2 is FNYEAQ. V dropped 5 bases and J dropped 0 bases, with 14 bases sitting between them. The CDR3: CASSPSVGSSYNEQFF. Here the CDR3 DNA reads TGTGCCAGCAGCCCATCTGTGGGGAGCTCCTACAATGAGCAGTTCTTC.

The table lists this clonotype with a few counts. V and J are TRBV20-1 and TRBJ2-6; D is undetermined. Germline CDR1 DFQATT, CDR2 SNEGSKA (reference sequence). Trimming stripped 2 bases from V and 4 bases from J, with 6 bases between. The CDR3 consists of 13 residues. CDR3 sequence reads: CSARISGANVLTF. The CDR3 DNA reads TGCAGTGCTAGAATTTCAGGGGCCAACGTCCTGACTTTC.

At least ten counts were recorded for this clonotype. The V call is TRBV5-5, the J call TRBJ2-7, with D possibly matching TRBD1 (5 bases). Trimming stripped 0 bases from V and 2 bases from J, with 9 bases between. CDR3 length: 14 amino acids. Germline V CDR1 and CDR2: SGHKS, YYEKEE (reference sequence). Written as DNA, the CDR3 is TGTGCCAGCAGCTTGGTACCAGGGACCTACGAGCAGTACTTC. It translates to CASSLVPGTYEQYF.

This clonotype has at least ten counts. V and J are TRBV29-1 and TRBJ2-2, with D tentatively TRBD1 (5 bases). CDR1 and CDR2 from the germline V gene are SQVTM and ANQGSEA. This CDR3 spans 14 amino acids. V dropped 5 bases and J dropped 2 bases, with 12 bases sitting between them. CDR3 sequence (DNA): TGCAGCGTTAGAGGTTGGGGCAACACCGGGGAGCTGTTTTTT. This gives the protein CSVRGWGNTGELFF.

The genes are TRBV28 and TRBJ2-1; 7 nucleotides line up with TRBD1. Trimming removed 8 bases from V and 7 bases from J; junction bases left unmatched: 8. The CDR3 spans 13 residues. The germline V gene has CDR1 MDHEN and CDR2 SYDVKM. CDR3 region: CASRGQTLNEQFF. CDR3 coding DNA: TGTGCCAGCCGGGGACAGACGTTGAATGAGCAGTTCTTC.

This clonotype was detected many times. This chain links TRBV20-1 with TRBJ2-7; 8 bases fit TRBD2. CDR3 size: 13 residues. Germline CDR1 and CDR2: DFQATT and SNEGSKA (reference sequence). V gave up 3 bases and J gave up 4 bases; unmatched junction bases: 5. CDR3 sequence (DNA): TGCAGTGCTAGTCTGGCGGGAGGATACGAGCAGTACTTC. Its protein is CSASLAGGYEQYF.

The genes are TRBV27 and TRBJ1-5; tentatively, D is TRBD1 (6 bases). V was trimmed by 2 bases and J by 0 bases, leaving 11 bases between them. CDR1 and CDR2 (germline): MNHEY, SMNVEV (reference sequence). CDR3 size: 16 residues. Written as DNA, the CDR3 is TGTGCCAGCAGTTTAAGGGGGGACCTTAGCAATCAGCCCCAGCATTTT. It is translated as CASSLRGDLSNQPQHF.

This clonotype was detected many times. The chain joins TRBV10-3 to TRBJ2-3; D possibly corresponds to TRBD2 (6 bases). With 6 bases removed from V and 5 bases from J, the gap between germline ends came to 15 bases. The germline CDR1 and CDR2 sequences are ENHRY and SYGVKD. The CDR3 totals 14 residues. CDR3 coding DNA: TGTGCCATCAGGAGCGGGCCTCGGGGAGATACGCAGTATTTT. The encoded protein is CAIRSGPRGDTQYF.

This clonotype was found many times. V and J are TRBV12-3 or TRBV12-4 and TRBJ1-1, with a weak D call TRBD1 (5 bases). CDR3 length: 13 residues. V dropped 3 bases and J dropped 11 bases, with 16 bases sitting between them. CDR3 DNA: TGTGCCAGCAGTTTTGGTACCTTGCGGGGGGCTTTCTTT. This sequence encodes CASSFGTLRGAFF.

A few counts support this clonotype. The chain joins TRBV2 to TRBJ2-7; TRBD1 agrees at 9 bases. Trimming at V came to 5 bases and at J to 3 bases, leaving 8 bases not matched to a gene. There are 15 residues in the CDR3. From germline, CDR1 is SNHLY and CDR2 FYNNEI. CDR3 amino acids: CASSPGTGLGYEQYF. The CDR3 DNA reads as TGTGCCAGCAGTCCCGGGACAGGGTTGGGCTACGAGCAGTACTTC.

This clonotype was recorded many times. The chain employs TRBV7-2 and TRBJ1-5, with 11 positions matching TRBD1. V lost 6 bases to trimming and J lost 3 bases; unmatched junction nucleotides: 1. Germline V lookup: CDR1 SGHTA, CDR2 FQGNSA. The CDR3 spans 14 residues. CDR3: CASRGQGDNQPQHF. The DNA of the CDR3 is TGTGCCAGCAGGGGACAGGGGGACAATCAGCCCCAGCATTTT.

This clonotype came up many times. This chain connects TRBV9 to TRBJ2-7, with TRBD1 matching over 8 bases. V trimming: 2 bases; J trimming: 6 bases; junction bases outside the gene matches: 10. Germline CDR1 SGDLS, CDR2 YYNGEE. CDR3 length: 15 amino acids. CDR3: CASSVQPGRGPEQYF. CDR3 DNA sequence: TGTGCCAGCAGCGTTCAGCCGGGCAGGGGGCCCGAGCAGTACTTC.

This clonotype was observed many times. The junction shows a germline mismatch at one end, possibly a read error. V gene TRBV2 combines with J gene TRBJ2-5; D not resolved. The CDR3 extends over 11 amino acids. From germline, CDR1 is SNHLY and CDR2 FYNNEI. CDR3 bases: TGTGCCAGCCAGAACGGTGGCAATTGGGACTTC. It specifies CASQNGGNWDF.

This clonotype was seen ten or more times. V and J are TRBV3-1 and TRBJ1-2; weak D call: TRBD1 (6 bases). Germline CDR1 LGHDT, CDR2 YNNKEL (reference sequence). V dropped 5 bases and J dropped 7 bases, with 11 bases sitting between them. The CDR3 spans 12 residues. CDR3 region: CASSYRDSGYTF. As DNA, the CDR3 is TGTGCCAGCAGCTACAGGGATTCTGGCTACACCTTC.

This clonotype was detected ten times or more. The genes are TRBV5-4 and TRBJ1-5; 7 nucleotides align to TRBD1. The CDR3 sequence is 14 residues long. Germline CDR1 SGHNT, CDR2 YYREEE (reference sequence). Germline trimming cut 3 bases from V and 1 base from J; bases unmatched to any gene: 1. CDR3 in DNA: TGTGCCAGCAGCTCGGGACAGAGCAATCAGCCCCAGCATTTT. This gives the protein CASSSGQSNQPQHF.

This clonotype occurred many times. The chain carries TRBV12-3 or TRBV12-4 and TRBJ1-3; D gene unclear. The CDR3 totals 13 residues. V lost 4 bases, J lost 1 base, and 5 bases lay in between. The CDR3 sequence is CASSWDSGNTIYF. The CDR3 region has the DNA TGTGCCAGCAGTTGGGATTCTGGAAACACCATATATTTT.

The rearrangement links TRBV7-9 to TRBJ1-1; D unclear. Trimming cost V 3 bases and J 4 bases, with 12 bases left between them. The V gene's germline CDR1 is SEHNR and CDR2 FQNEAQ (reference sequence). The CDR3 consists of 14 residues. The CDR3 is CASSFTTGITEAFF. For the CDR3, the DNA is TGTGCCAGCAGCTTCACCACCGGGATCACTGAAGCTTTCTTT.

This clonotype was picked up many times. The J gene is TRBJ2-5, the V gene TRBV18, with D tentatively TRBD1 (5 bases). Trimming removed 2 bases at V and 4 bases at J, with 11 bases between. Germline assignment: CDR1 KGHSH and CDR2 LQKENI. This CDR3 spans 14 amino acids. The CDR3 reads CASSPGRVGETQYF. For the CDR3, the DNA is TGTGCCAGCTCACCAGGCAGGGTAGGAGAGACCCAGTACTTC.

This clonotype was recorded many times. The genes are TRBV19 and TRBJ2-1; D gene ambiguous. V dropped 0 bases and J dropped 3 bases, with 6 bases sitting between them. Germline values: CDR1 LNHDA, CDR2 SQIVND (reference sequence). This CDR3 region has 14 residues. The CDR3 here is CASSIDLNYNEQFF. CDR3 DNA sequence: TGTGCCAGTAGTATAGATCTTAACTACAATGAGCAGTTCTTC.